This T cell receptor beta chain was profiled in a study of vaccination and CD4 T cells after COVID-19. Trimming took 3 bases from V and 2 from J, leaving 11 bases between them. CDR1 is DFQATT, CDR2 SNEGSKA, per germline (reference sequence). This CDR3 comprises 14 residues. About this clonotype: The antigen is unknown.

The treatment is: approximately 11-day PBMC culture with coronavirus spike peptide pools or control peptides (ViraFEST assay). At the Johns Hopkins FTIC core, DNA taken from cultured CD4+ T cells was sequenced by way of the Oncomine TCR Beta short-read assay. TCRdb re-called the PCR reads with MiXCR, one entry per CDR3 protein. The sample includes 2,500 to 3,000 distinct CDR3 sequences, roughly 24% of them seen just once. This sequence originates from a human donor who had recovered from COVID-19. The V call is TRBV20-1, the J call TRBJ2-1; D possibly matches TRBD1 or TRBD2 (5 bases each). The sample taken for sequencing was CD4+ T cells from blood, cultured in vitro. The CDR3 spells CSASRDVTYNEQFF. DNA of the CDR3: TGCAGTGCTAGTAGGGACGTGACCTACAATGAGCAGTTCTTC.